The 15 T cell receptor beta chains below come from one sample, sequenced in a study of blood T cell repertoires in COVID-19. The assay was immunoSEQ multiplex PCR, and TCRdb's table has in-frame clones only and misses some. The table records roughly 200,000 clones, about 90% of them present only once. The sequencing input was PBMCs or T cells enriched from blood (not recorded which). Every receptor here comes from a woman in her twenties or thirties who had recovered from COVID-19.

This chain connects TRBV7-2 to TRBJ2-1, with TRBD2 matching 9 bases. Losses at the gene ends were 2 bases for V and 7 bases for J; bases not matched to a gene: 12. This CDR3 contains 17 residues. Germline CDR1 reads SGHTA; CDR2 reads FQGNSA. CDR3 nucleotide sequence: TGTGCCAGCAGCTTACTAGGGGTGGCTAGCGGGAATAATGAGCAGTTCTTC. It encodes CASSLLGVASGNNEQFF.

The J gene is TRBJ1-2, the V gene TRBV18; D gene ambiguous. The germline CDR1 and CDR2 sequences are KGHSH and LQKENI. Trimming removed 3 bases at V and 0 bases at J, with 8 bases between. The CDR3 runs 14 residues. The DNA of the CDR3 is TGTGCCAGCTCACCTTTAGCAGCTAACTATGGCTACACCTTC. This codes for CASSPLAANYGYTF.

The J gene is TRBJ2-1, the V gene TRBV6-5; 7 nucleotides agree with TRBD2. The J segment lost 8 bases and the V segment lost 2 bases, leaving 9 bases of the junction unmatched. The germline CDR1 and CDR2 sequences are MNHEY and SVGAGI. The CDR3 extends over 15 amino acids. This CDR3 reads CASSYRGSRRHEQFF. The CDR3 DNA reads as TGTGCCAGCAGTTACCGCGGGAGCCGTCGGCATGAGCAGTTCTTC.

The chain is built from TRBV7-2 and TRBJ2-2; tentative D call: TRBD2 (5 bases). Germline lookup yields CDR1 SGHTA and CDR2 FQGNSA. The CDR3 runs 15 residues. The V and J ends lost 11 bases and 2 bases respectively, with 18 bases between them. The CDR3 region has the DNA TGTGCCGCTCGCGGGCAGGTTCTTAACACCGGGGAGCTGTTTTTT. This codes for CAARGQVLNTGELFF.

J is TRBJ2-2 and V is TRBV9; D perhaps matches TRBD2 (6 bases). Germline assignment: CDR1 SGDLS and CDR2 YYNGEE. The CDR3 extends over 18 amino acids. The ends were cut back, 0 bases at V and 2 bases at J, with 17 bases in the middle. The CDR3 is CASSVGFLVAENTGELFF. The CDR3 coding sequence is TGTGCCAGCAGCGTAGGATTTTTAGTAGCGGAAAACACCGGGGAGCTGTTTTTT.

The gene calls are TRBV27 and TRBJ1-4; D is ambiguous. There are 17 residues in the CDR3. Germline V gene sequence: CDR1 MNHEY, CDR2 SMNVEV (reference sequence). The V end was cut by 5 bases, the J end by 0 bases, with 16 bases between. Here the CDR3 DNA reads TGTGCCAGCAGTCCTTACGCGGAAATTGCAACTAATGAAAAACTGTTTTTT. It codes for CASSPYAEIATNEKLFF.

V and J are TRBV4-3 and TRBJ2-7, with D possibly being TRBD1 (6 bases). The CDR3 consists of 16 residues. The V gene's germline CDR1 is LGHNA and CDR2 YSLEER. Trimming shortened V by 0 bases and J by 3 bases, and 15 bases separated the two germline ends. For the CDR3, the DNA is TGCGCCAGCAGCCAAGATGTCTCGGGACATCGCTACGAGCAGTACTTC. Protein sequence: CASSQDVSGHRYEQYF.

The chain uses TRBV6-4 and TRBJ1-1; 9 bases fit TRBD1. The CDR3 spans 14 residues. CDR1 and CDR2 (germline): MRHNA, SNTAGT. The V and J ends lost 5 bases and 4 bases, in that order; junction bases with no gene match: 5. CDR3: CASSRDRGSTEAFF. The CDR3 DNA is TGTGCCAGCAGTCGCGACAGGGGGTCCACTGAAGCTTTCTTT.

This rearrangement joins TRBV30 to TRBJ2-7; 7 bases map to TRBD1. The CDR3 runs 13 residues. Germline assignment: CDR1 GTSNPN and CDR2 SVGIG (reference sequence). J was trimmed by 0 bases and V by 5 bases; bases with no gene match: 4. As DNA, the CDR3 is TGTGCCTGGGTCCGGGACAGCTCCTACGAGCAGTACTTC. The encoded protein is CAWVRDSSYEQYF.

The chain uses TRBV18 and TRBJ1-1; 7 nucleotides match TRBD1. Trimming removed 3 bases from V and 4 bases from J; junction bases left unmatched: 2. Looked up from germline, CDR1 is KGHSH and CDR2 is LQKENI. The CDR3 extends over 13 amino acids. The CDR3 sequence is CASSPTGFTEAFF. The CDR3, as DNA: TGTGCCAGCTCACCGACAGGGTTCACTGAAGCTTTCTTT.

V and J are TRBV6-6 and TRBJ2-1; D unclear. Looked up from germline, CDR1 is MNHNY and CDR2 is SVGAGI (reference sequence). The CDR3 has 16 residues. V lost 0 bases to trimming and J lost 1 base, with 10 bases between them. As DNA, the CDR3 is TGTGCCAGCAGTTACTCCGTAGCAGAATCCTACAATGAGCAGTTCTTC. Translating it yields CASSYSVAESYNEQFF.

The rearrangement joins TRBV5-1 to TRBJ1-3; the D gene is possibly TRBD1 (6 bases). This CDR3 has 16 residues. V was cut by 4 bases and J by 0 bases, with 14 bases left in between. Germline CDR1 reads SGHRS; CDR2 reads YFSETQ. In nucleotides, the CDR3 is TGCGCCAGCAGCGCAGCCGGGACACCCTCTGGAAACACCATATATTTT. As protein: CASSAAGTPSGNTIYF.

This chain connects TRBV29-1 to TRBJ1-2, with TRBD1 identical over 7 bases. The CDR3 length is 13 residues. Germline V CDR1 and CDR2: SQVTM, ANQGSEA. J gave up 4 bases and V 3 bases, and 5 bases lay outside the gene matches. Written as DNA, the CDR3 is TGCAGCGTTGACGCCGGGACAGCCTATGGCTACACCTTC. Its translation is CSVDAGTAYGYTF.

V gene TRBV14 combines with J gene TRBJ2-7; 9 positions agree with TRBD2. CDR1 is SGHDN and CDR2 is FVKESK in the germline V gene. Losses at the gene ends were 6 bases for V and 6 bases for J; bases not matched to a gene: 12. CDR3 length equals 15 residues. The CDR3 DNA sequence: TGTGCCAGCAGTCTTCCTGAAGCGGGAGGCCGCGAGCAGTACTTC. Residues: CASSLPEAGGREQYF.

Here the CDR3 DNA reads TGTGCCACCGCGACGTCCCCGGGCACTGAAGCTTTCTTT. Residues: CATATSPGTEAFF. This chain links TRBV24-1 with TRBJ1-1; D is unresolved. The CDR3 loop spans 13 amino acids. Germline assignment: CDR1 KGHDR and CDR2 SFDVKD. V was clipped by 9 bases and J by 4 bases, with 14 bases between them.